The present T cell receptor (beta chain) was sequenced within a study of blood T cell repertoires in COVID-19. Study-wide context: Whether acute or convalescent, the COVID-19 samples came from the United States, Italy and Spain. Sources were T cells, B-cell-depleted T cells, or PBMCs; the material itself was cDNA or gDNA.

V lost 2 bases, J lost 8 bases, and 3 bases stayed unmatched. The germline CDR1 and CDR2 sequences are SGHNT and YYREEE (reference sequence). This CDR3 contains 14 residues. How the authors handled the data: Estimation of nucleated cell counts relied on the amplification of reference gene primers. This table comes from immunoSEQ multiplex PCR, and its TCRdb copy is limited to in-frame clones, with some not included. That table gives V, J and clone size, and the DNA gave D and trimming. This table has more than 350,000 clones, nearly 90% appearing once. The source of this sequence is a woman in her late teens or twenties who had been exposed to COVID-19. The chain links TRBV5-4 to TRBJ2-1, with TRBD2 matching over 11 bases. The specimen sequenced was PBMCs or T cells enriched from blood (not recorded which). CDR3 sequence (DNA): TGTGCCAGCAGCTTACTAGCGGGAGTCCATGAGCAGTTCTTC. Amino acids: CASSLLAGVHEQFF.